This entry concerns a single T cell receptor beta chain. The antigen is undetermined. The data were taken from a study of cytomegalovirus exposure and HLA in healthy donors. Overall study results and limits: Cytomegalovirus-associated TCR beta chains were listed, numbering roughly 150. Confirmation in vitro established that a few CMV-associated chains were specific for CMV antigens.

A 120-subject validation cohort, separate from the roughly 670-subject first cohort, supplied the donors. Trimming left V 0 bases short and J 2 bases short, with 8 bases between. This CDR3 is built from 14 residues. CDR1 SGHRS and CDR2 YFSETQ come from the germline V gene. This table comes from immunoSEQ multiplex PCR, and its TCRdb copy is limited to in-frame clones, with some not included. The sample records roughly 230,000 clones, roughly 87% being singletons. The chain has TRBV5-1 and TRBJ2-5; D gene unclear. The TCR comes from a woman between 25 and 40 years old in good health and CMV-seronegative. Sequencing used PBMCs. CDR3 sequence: CASSLVSTQETQYF. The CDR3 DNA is TGCGCCAGCAGCTTGGTTTCAACTCAAGAGACCCAGTACTTC.